This T cell receptor (beta chain) was captured by sequencing in a study of blood T cell repertoires in COVID-19. Study details: Acute-phase and convalescent COVID-19 samples originated in the United States, Italy and Spain. PBMCs, B-cell-depleted T cells, or T cells provided the cDNA or gDNA that made up the material.

In the original workflow: Reference gene primers were amplified, and this amplification served to estimate nucleated cell counts. Sequencing used immunoSEQ multiplex PCR; TCRdb keeps in-frame clones, though not all of them. That table furnishes V, J and clone size, whereas the DNA furnished D and trimming. The table includes more than 95,000 clones, around four fifths detected once. As for this clone: A junction boundary mismatches the germline segment, possibly from a read error.

Germline CDR1 reads MDHEN; CDR2 reads SYDVKM. There are 11 residues in the CDR3. Specimen: peripheral blood. The chain has TRBV28 and TRBJ2-7; TRBD2 matches at 7 bases. This receptor was taken from a man older than 75 with active or convalescent COVID-19. The CDR3: CASSLGGNRFF. The DNA of the CDR3 is TGTGCCAGCAGTCTGGGGGGGAACCGCTTCTTC.